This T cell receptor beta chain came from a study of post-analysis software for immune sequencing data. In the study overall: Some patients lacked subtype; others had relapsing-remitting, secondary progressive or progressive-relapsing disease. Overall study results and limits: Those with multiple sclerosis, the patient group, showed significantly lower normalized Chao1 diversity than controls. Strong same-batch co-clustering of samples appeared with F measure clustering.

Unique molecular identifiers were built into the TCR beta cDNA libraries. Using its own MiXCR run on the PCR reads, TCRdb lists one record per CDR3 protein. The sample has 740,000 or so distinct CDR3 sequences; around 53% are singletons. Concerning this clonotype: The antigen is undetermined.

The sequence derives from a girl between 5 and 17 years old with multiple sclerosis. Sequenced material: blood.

The CDR3 loop reads CASSVSVLDETDTQYF. The CDR3 nucleotides are TGTGCCAGCAGCGTATCGGTCCTGGACGAAACAGATACGCAGTATTTT. The gene calls are TRBV9 and TRBJ2-3; no clear D. Germline CDR1 is SGDLS and CDR2 is YYNGEE. This CDR3 comprises 16 residues. V was trimmed by 1 base and J by 3 bases, leaving 15 bases between them.